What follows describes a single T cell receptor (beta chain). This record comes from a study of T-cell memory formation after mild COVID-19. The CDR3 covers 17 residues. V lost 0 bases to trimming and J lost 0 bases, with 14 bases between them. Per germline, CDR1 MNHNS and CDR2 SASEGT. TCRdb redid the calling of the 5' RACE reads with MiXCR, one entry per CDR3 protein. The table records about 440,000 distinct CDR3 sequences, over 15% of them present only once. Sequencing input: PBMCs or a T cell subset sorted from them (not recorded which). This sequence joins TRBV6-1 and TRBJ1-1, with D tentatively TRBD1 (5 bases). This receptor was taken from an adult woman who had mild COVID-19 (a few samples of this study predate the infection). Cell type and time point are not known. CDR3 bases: TGTGCCAGCAGTGAAGCTGGGACTGCCCCATTGAACACTGAAGCTTTCTTT. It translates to CASSEAGTAPLNTEAFF.